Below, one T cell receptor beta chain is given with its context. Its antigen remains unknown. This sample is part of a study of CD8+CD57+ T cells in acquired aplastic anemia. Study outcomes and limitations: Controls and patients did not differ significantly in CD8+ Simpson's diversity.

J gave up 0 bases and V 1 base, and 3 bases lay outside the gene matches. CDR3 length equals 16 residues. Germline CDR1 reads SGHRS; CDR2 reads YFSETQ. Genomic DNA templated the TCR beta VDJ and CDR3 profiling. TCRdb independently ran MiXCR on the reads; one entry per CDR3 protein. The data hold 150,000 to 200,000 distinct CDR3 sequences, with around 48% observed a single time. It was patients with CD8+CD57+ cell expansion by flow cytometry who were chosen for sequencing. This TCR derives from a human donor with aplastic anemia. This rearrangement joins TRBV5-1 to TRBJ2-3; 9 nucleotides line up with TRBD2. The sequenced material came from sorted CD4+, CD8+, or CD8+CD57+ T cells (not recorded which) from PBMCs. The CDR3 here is CASSLRSGGSTDTQYF. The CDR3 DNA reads TGCGCCAGCAGCTTGCGTAGCGGGGGTAGCACAGATACGCAGTATTTT.